The following is a T cell receptor (beta chain) sequence with its context. Its antigen is not known. The entry originates in a study of cytomegalovirus exposure and HLA in healthy donors. Study findings and constraints: Associated with HLA alleles at 0.05 false discovery rate in a later analysis were around 17,000 TCR beta sequences.

In the PCR, 60 Vbeta and 13 Jbeta primers were used. Generated by immunoSEQ multiplex PCR, the TCRdb table keeps only in-frame clones and is missing some. The table has 150,000 or so clones, about 74% seen once. Germline V gene sequence: CDR1 SQVTM, CDR2 ANQGSEA. With 1 base removed from V and 0 bases from J, the gap between germline ends came to 9 bases. This CDR3 spans 14 amino acids. The material sequenced was PBMCs. The J gene is TRBJ1-2, the V gene TRBV29-1, with a possible D match to TRBD1 (6 bases). The sequence was collected from a male donor in good health and CMV-seronegative. DNA of the CDR3: TGCAGCGTTGAAGGGGCAGGGGCTAACTATGGCTACACCTTC. It encodes CSVEGAGANYGYTF.